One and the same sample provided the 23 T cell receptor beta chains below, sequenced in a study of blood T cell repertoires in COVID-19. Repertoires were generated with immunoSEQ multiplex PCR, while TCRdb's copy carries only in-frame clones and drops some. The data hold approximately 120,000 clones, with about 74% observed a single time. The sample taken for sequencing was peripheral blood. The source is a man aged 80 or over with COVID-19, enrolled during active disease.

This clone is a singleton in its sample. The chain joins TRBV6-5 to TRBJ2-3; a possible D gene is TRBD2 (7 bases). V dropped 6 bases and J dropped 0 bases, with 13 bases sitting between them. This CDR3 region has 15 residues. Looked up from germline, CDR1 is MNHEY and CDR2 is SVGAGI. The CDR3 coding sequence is TGTGCCAGCAGCCACCGGGGGGCTAGCACAGATACGCAGTATTTT. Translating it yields CASSHRGASTDTQYF.

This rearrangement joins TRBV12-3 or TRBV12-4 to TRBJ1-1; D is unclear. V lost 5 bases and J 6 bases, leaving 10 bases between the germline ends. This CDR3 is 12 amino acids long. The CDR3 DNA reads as TGTGCCAGCAGTCCCAGCGGCGCTGAAGCTTTCTTT. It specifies CASSPSGAEAFF.

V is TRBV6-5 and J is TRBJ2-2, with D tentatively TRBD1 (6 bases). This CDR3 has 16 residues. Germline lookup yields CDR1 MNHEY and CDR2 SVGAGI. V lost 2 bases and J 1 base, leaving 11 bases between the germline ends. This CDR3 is CASSYTDSRNTGELFF. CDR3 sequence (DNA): TGTGCCAGCAGTTACACGGACAGTCGGAACACCGGGGAGCTGTTTTTT.

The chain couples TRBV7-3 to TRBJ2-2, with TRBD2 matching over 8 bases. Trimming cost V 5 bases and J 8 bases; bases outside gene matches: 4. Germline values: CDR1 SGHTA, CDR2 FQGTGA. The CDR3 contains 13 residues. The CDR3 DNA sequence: TGTGCCAGCAGCCAAAGACTAGCGGGGGAGCTGTTTTTT. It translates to CASSQRLAGELFF.

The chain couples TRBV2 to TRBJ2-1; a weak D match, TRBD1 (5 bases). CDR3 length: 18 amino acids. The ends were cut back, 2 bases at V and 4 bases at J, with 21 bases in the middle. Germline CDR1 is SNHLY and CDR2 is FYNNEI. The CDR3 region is CASSERGPTDGAYNEQFF. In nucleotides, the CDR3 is TGTGCCAGCAGTGAACGAGGACCCACCGATGGGGCTTACAATGAGCAGTTCTTC.

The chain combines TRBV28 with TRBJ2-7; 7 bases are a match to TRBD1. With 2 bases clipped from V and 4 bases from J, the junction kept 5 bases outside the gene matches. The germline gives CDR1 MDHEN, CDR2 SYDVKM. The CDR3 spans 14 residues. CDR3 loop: CASSLHGTAYEQYF. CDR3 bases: TGTGCCAGCAGTTTACACGGGACAGCTTACGAGCAGTACTTC.

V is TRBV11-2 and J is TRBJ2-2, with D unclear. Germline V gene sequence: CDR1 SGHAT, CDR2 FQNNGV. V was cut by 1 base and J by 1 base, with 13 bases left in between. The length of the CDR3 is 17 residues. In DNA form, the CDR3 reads TGTGCCAGCAGCTTAGTATTAGTGGAGTGGAACACCGGGGAGCTGTTTTTT. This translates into CASSLVLVEWNTGELFF.

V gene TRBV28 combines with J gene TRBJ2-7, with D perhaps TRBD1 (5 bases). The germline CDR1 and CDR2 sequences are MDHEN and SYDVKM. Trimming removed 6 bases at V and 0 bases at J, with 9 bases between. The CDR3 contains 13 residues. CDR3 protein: CASRARDSYEQYF. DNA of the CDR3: TGTGCCAGCAGAGCCAGGGACTCCTACGAGCAGTACTTC.

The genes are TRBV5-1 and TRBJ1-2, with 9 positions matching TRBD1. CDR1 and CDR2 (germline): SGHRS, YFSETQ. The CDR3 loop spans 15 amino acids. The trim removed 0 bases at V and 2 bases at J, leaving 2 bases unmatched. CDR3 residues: CASSLGQGENYGYTF. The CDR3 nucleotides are TGCGCCAGCAGCTTGGGACAGGGGGAGAACTATGGCTACACCTTC.

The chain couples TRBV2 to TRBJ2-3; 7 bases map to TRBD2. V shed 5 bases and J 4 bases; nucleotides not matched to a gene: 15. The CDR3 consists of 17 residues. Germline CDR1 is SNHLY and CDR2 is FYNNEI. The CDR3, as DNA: TGTGCCAGCAGTTTTTCATATGGCGGGAGTAAAGCAGATACGCAGTATTTT. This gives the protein CASSFSYGGSKADTQYF.

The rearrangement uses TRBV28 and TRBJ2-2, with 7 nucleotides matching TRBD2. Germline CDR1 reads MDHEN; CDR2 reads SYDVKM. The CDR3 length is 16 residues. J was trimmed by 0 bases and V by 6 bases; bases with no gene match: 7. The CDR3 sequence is CASSPERGSNTGELFF. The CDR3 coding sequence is TGTGCCAGCAGCCCCGAGCGGGGTTCGAACACCGGGGAGCTGTTTTTT.

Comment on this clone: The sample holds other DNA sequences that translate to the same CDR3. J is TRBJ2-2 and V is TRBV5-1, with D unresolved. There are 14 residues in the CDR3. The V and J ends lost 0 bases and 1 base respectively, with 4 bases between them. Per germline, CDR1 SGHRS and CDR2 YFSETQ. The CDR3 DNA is TGCGCCAGCAGCTTGGCACAGAACACCGGGGAGCTGTTTTTT. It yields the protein CASSLAQNTGELFF.

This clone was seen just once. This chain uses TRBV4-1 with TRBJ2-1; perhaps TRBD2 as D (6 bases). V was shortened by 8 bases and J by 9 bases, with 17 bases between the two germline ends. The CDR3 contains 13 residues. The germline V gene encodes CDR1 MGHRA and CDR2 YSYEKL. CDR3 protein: CASRLAGYGEQFF. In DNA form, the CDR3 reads TGCGCCAGCCGTCTGGCGGGGTATGGTGAGCAGTTCTTC.

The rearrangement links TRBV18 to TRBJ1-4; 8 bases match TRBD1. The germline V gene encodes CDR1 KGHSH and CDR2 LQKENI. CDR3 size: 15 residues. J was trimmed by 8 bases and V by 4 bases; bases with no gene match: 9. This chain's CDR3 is CASSQSGTGGEKLFF. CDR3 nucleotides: TGTGCCAGCTCACAATCCGGGACAGGAGGGGAAAAACTGTTTTTT. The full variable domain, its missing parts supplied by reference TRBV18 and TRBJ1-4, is NAGVMQNPRHLVRRRGQEARLRCSPMKGHSHVYWYRQLPEEGLKFMVYLQKENIIDESGMPKERFSAEFPKEGPSILRIQQVVRGDSAAYFCASSQSGTGGEKLFFGSGTQLSVL.

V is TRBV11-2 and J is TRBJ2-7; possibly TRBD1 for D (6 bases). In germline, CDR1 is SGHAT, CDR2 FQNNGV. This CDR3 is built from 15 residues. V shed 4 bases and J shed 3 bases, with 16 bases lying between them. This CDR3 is CASSSTQGRGYEQYF. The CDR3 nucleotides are TGTGCCAGCAGCTCCACACAGGGAAGAGGCTACGAGCAGTACTTC.

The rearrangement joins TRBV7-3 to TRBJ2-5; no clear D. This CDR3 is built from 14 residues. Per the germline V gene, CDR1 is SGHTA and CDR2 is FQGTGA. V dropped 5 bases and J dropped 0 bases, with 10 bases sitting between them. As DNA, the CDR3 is TGTGCCAGCAGCCCAAGAGCGAACCAAGAGACCCAGTACTTC. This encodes CASSPRANQETQYF.

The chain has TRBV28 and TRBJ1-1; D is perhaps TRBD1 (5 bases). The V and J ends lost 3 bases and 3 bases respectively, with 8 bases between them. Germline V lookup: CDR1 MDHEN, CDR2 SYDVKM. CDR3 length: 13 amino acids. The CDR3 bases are TGTGCCAGCAGTTTCGACAGTTACACTGAAGCTTTCTTT. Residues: CASSFDSYTEAFF.

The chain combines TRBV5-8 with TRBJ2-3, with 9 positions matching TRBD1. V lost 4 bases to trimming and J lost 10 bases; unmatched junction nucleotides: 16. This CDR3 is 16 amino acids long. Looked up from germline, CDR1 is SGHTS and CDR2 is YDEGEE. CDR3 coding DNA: TGTGCCAGCAGCCATCATAACAGGGGGCACCGGGCGGCGCAGTATTTT. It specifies CASSHHNRGHRAAQYF.

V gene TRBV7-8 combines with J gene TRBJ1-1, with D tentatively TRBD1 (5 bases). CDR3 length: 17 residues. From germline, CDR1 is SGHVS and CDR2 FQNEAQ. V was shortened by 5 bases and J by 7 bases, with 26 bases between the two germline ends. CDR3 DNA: TGTGCCAGCAGCGAAACCCCCCGGCAGACGCTAAGGGGTGAAGCTTTCTTT. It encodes CASSETPRQTLRGEAFF.

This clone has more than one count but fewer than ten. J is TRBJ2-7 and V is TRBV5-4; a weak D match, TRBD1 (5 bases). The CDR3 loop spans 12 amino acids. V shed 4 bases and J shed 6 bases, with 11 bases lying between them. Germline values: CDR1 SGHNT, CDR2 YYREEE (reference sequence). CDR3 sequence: CASSVRVGEQYF. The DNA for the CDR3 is TGTGCCAGCAGCGTCAGGGTCGGCGAGCAGTACTTC.

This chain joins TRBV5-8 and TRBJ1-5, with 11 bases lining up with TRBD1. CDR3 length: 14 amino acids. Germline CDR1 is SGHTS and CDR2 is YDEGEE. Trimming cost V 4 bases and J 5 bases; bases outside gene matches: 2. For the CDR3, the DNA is TGTGCCAGCAGCGGGACAGGGGGAGATCAGCCCCAGCATTTT. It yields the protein CASSGTGGDQPQHF.

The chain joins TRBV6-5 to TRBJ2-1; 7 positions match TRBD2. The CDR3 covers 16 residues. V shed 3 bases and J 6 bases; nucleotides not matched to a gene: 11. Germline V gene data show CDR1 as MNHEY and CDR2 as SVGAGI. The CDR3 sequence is CASSYSAGAGSNEQFF. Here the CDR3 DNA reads TGTGCCAGCAGTTATAGCGCGGGAGCAGGTAGCAATGAGCAGTTCTTC.

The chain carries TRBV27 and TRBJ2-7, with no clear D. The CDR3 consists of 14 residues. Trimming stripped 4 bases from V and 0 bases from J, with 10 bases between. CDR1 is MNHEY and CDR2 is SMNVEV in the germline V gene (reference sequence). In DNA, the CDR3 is TGTGCCAGCAGTTGGGCGCAGAGCTCCTACGAGCAGTACTTC. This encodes CASSWAQSSYEQYF.